Reported below is one T cell receptor beta chain. The sample comes from a study of control samples from healthy donors and cancer patients. TCRdb's copy holds only in-frame clones and misses some; the assay was immunoSEQ multiplex PCR. The sample shows 400,000 to 500,000 clones, around 90% of them seen only once. Losses at the gene ends were 4 bases for V and 7 bases for J; bases not matched to a gene: 11. Germline V gene data show CDR1 as MDHEN and CDR2 as SYDVKM. The CDR3 sequence is 15 residues long. This sequence originates from a man between 40 and 49 years old with head and neck cancer. Sequenced: PBMCs. This chain links TRBV28 with TRBJ2-7; 9 bases map to TRBD1. The CDR3: CASSSSGTGYREQYF. The CDR3 DNA follows: TGTGCCAGCAGTTCTTCCGGGACAGGGTATCGAGAGCAGTACTTC. Full variable domain (missing parts from reference TRBV28 and TRBJ2-7): DVKVTQSSRYLVKRTGEKVFLECVQDMDHENMFWYRQDPGLGLRLIYFSYDVKMKEKGDIPEGYSVSREKKERFSLILESASTNQTSMYLCASSSSGTGYREQYFGPGTRLTVT.